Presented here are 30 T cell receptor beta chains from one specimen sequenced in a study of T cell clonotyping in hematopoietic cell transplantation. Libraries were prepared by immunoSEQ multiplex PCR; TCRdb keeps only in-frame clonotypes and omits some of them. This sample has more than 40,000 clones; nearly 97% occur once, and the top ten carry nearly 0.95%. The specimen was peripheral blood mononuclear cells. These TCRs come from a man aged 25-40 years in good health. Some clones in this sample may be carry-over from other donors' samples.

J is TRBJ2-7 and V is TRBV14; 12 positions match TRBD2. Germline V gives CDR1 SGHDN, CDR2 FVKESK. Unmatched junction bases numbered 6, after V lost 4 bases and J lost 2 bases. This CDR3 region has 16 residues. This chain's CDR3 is CASSPMTSGSPYEQYF. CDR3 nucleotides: TGTGCCAGCAGCCCAATGACTAGCGGGAGCCCCTACGAGCAGTACTTC.

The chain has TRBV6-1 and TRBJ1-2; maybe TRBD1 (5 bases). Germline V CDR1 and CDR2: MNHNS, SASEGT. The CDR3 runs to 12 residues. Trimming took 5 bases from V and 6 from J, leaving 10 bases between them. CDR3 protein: CASSWGRDGYTF. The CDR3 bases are TGTGCCAGCAGTTGGGGCAGGGATGGCTACACCTTC.

This CDR3 reads CASSLTSVSSYEQYF. DNA of the CDR3: TGTGCCAGCAGCCTGACTAGCGTCAGCTCCTACGAGCAGTACTTC. This chain uses TRBV14 with TRBJ2-7, with 8 bases lining up with TRBD2. The V gene end was trimmed by 4 bases and the J gene end by 0 bases; junction bases not matched to a gene: 5. CDR1 is SGHDN and CDR2 is FVKESK in the germline V gene. The CDR3 is 15 residues long.

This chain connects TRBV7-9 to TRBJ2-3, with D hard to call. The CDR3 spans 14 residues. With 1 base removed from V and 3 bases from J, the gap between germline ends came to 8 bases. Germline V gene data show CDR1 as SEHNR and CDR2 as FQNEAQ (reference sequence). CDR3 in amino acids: CASSLETATDTQYF. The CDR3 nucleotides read TGTGCCAGCAGCTTAGAGACGGCGACAGATACGCAGTATTTT.

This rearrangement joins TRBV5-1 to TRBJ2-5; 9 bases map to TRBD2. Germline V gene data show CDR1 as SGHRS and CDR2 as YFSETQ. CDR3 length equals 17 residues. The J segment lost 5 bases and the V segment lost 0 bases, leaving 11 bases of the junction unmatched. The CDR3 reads CASSLGPAGGLEETQYF. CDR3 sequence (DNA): TGCGCCAGCAGCTTGGGCCCAGCGGGGGGATTGGAGGAGACCCAGTACTTC.

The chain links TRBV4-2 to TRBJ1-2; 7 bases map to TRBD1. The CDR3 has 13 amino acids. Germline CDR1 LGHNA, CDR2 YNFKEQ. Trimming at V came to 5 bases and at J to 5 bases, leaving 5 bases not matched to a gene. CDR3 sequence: CASSNDREYGYTF. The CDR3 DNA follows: TGTGCCAGCAGCAACGACAGGGAGTATGGCTACACCTTC.

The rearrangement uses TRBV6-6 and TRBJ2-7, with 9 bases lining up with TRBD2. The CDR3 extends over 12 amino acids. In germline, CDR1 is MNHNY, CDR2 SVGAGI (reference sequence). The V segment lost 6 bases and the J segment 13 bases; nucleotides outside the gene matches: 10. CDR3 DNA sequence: TGTGCCAGCAGAGACCGGGCGGGAGGGGTATACTTC. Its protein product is CASRDRAGGVYF.

CDR3 sequence (DNA): TGTGCCAGCAGCTCAGAAGAGACCCAGTACTTC. Protein: CASSSEETQYF. The chain combines TRBV7-9 with TRBJ2-5; D remains ambiguous. The germline V gene encodes CDR1 SEHNR and CDR2 FQNEAQ (reference sequence). The V end lost 4 bases, the J end lost 3 bases, and 3 bases lay between the germline ends. This CDR3 region has 11 residues.

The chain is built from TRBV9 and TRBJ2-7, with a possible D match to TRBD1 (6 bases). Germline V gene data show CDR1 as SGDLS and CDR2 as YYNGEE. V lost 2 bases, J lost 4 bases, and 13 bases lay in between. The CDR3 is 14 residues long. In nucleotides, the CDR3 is TGTGCCAGCAGCGTGGGGGACACCTCATACGAGCAGTACTTC. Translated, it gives CASSVGDTSYEQYF.

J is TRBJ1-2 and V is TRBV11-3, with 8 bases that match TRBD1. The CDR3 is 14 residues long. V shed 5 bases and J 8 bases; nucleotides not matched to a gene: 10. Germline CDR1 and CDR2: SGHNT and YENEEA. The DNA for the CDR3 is TGTGCCAGCAGCCGGGACAGGCTACCCTACGGCTACACCTTC. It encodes CASSRDRLPYGYTF.

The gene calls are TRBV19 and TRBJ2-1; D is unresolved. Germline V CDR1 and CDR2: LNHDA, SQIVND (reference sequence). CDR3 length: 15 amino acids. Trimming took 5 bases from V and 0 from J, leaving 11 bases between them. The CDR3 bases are TGTGCCAGTAGTTCCGCGGAGAGCTCCTACAATGAGCAGTTCTTC. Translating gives CASSSAESSYNEQFF.

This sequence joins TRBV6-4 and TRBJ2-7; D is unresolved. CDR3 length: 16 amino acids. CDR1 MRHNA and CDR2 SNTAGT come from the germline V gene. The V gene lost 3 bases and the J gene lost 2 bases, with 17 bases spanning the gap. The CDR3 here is CASSERATAPPYEQYF. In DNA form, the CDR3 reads TGTGCCAGCAGTGAAAGAGCGACTGCTCCCCCCTACGAGCAGTACTTC.

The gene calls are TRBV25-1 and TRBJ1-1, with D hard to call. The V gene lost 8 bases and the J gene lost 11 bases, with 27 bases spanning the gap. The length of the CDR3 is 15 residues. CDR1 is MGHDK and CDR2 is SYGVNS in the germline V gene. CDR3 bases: TGTGCCAGCGTCGGATCCGGGTCGCGAATGTATCGGGCTTTCTTT. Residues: CASVGSGSRMYRAFF.

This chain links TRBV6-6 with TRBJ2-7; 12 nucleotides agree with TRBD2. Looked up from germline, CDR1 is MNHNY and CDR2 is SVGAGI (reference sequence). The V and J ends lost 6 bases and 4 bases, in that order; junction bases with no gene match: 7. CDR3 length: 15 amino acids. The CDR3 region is CASSSLAGGPYEQYF. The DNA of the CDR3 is TGTGCCAGCAGCTCCCTAGCGGGGGGGCCGTACGAGCAGTACTTC.

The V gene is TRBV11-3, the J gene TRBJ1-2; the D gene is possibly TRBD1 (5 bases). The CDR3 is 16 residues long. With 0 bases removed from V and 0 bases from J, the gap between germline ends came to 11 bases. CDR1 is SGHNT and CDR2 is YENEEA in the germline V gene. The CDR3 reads CASSLDPGSSNYGYTF. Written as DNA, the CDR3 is TGTGCCAGCAGCTTAGATCCAGGGTCCTCTAACTATGGCTACACCTTC.

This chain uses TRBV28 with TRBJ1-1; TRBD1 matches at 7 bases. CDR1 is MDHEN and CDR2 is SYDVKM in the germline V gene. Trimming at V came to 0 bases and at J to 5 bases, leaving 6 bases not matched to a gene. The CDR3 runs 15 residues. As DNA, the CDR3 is TGTGCCAGCAGTTTATGGGGCAGGGGGAGAACTGAAGCTTTCTTT. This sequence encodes CASSLWGRGRTEAFF.

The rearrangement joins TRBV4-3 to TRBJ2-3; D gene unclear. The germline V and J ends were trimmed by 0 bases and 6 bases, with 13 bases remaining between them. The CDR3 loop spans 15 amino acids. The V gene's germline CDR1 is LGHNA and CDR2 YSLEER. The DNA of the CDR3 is TGCGCCAGCAGCCAAGATGTCACGGTTTCGGATACGCAGTATTTT. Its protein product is CASSQDVTVSDTQYF.

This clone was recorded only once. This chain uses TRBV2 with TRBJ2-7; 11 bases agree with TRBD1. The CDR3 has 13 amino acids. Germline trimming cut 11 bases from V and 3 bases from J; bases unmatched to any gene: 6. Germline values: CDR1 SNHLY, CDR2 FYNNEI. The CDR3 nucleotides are TGTGCCGGAAGGACAGGGGGCGACTACGAGCAGTACTTC. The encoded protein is CAGRTGGDYEQYF.

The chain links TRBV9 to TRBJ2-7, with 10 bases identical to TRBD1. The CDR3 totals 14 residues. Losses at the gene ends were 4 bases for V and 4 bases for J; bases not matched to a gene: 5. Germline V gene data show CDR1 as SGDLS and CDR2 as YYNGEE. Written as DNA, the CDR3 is TGTGCCAGCAGCCCCCGGACAGGGGGTTACGAGCAGTACTTC. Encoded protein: CASSPRTGGYEQYF.

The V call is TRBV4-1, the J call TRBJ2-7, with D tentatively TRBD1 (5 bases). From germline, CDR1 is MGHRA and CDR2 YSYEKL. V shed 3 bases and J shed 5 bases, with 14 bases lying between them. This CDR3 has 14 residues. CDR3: CASSQMSQGHEQYF. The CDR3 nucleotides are TGCGCCAGCAGCCAGATGAGTCAGGGCCACGAGCAGTACTTC.

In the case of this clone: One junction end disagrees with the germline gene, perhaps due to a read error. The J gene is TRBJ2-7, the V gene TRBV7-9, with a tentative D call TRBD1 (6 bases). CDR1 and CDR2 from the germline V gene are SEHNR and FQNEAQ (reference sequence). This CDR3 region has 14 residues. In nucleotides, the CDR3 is TGTGCCAGCAGCTCTCCGTCTCCTCGACAGGACCTCCGTTTC. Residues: CASSSPSPRQDLRF.

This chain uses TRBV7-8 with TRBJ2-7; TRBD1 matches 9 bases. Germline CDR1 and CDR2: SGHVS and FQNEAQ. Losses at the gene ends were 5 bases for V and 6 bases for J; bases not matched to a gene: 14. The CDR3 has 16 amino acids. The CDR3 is CASSIHPGQGLAEQYF. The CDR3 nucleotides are TGTGCCAGCAGCATCCATCCGGGACAGGGTTTAGCCGAGCAGTACTTC. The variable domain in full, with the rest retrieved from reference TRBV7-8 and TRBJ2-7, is GAGVSQSPRYKVAKRGQDVALRCDPISGHVSLFWYQQALGQGPEFLTYFQNEAQLDKSGLPSDRFFAERPEGSVSTLKIQRTQQEDSAVYLCASSIHPGQGLAEQYFGPGTRLTVT.

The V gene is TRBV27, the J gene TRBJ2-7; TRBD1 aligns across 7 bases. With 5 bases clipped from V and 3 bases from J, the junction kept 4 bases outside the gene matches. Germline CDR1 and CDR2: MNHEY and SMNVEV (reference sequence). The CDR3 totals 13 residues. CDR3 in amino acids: CASSLGQDYEQYF. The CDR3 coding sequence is TGTGCCAGCAGTCTCGGACAGGACTACGAGCAGTACTTC.

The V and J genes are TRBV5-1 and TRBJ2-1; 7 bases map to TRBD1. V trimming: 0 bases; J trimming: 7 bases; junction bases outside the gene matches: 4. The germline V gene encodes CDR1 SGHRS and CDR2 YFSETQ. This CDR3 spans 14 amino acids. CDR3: CASSLGQGVNEQFF. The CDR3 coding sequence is TGCGCCAGCAGCTTGGGACAGGGCGTGAATGAGCAGTTCTTC.

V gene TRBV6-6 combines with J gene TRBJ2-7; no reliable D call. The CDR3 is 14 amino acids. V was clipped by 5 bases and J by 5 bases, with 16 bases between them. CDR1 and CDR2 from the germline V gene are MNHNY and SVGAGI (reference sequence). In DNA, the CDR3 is TGTGCCAGCAGTCCCCAAGAGCCCCGACACGAGCAGTACTTC. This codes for CASSPQEPRHEQYF.

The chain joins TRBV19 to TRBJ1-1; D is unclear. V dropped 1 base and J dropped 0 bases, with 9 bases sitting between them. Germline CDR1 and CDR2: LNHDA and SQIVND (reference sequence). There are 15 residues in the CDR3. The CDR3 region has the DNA TGTGCCAGTAGTATAGTCCCCGGCCTGAACACTGAAGCTTTCTTT. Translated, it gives CASSIVPGLNTEAFF.

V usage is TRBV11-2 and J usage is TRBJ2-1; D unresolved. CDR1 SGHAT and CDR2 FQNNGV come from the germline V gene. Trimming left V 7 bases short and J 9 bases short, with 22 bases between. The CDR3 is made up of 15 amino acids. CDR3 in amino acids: CASTELYGRAGEQFF. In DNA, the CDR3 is TGTGCCAGCACCGAACTTTATGGCCGGGCCGGTGAGCAGTTCTTC. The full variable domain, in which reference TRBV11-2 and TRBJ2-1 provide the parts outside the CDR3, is EAGVAQSPRYKIIEKRQSVAFWCNPISGHATLYWYQQILGQGPKLLIQFQNNGVVDDSQLPKDRFSAERLKGVDSTLKIQPAKLEDSAVYLCASTELYGRAGEQFFGPGTRLTVL.

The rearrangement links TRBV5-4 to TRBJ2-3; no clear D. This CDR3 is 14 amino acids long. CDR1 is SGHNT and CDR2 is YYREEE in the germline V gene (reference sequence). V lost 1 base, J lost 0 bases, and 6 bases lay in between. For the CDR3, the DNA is TGTGCCAGCAGCTTGAGGAAAAGCACAGATACGCAGTATTTT. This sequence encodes CASSLRKSTDTQYF.

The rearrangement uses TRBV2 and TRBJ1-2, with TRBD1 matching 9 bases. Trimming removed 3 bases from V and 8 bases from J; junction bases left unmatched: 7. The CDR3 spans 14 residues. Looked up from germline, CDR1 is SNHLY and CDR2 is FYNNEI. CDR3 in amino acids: CASSDFDRGEGYTF. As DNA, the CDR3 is TGTGCCAGCAGTGATTTTGACAGGGGGGAAGGCTACACCTTC.

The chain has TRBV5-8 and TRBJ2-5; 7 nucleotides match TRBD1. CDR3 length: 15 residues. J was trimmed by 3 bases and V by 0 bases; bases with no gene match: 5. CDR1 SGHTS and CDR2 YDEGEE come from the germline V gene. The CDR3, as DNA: TGTGCCAGCAGCTTGGGCACCGGGACAGAAGAGACCCAGTACTTC. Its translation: CASSLGTGTEETQYF.